These 32 T cell receptor beta chains were sequenced from one sample in a study of cytomegalovirus exposure and HLA in healthy donors. Primers: 60 Vbeta forward and 13 Jbeta reverse. Here immunoSEQ multiplex PCR was the method, and the copy in TCRdb shows in-frame clones only, minus some. The table has 200,000 or so clones, 78% seen once. Sequenced sample: PBMCs. The receptors were gathered from a woman in her 30s in good health and CMV-seropositive.

The V and J genes are TRBV19 and TRBJ2-6, with 9 bases identical to TRBD1. V gave up 4 bases and J gave up 1 base; unmatched junction bases: 11. The CDR3 sequence is 19 residues long. CDR1 LNHDA and CDR2 SQIVND come from the germline V gene (reference sequence). CDR3 sequence: CASSTLGTGISSGANVLTF. The CDR3 nucleotides are TGTGCCAGTAGTACCCTCGGGACAGGGATTTCTTCTGGGGCCAACGTCCTGACTTTC.

This clone has only one observation. V usage is TRBV27 and J usage is TRBJ2-1; D is perhaps TRBD1 (5 bases). This CDR3 is 13 amino acids long. V lost 6 bases, J lost 5 bases, and 11 bases lay in between. Germline loops: CDR1 MNHEY, CDR2 SMNVEV (reference sequence). The CDR3 region has the DNA TGTGCCAGCAGGGTGGGGCTCGACAATGAGCAGTTCTTC. It translates to CASRVGLDNEQFF.

The chain employs TRBV25-1 and TRBJ2-5; D ambiguous. The germline CDR1 and CDR2 sequences are MGHDK and SYGVNS. Trimming pared 6 bases from V and 1 base from J, leaving 21 bases between. The CDR3 runs 17 residues. The CDR3 nucleotides are TGTGCCAGCAGCCAACCGAGGCGGCCGGTTGGCCAAGAGACCCAGTACTTC. This sequence encodes CASSQPRRPVGQETQYF. The full variable domain, its missing parts supplied by reference TRBV25-1 and TRBJ2-5, is EADIYQTPRYLVIGTGKKITLECSQTMGHDKMYWYQQDPGMELHLIHYSYGVNSTEKGDLSSESTVSRIRTEHFPLTLESARPSHTSQYLCASSQPRRPVGQETQYFGPGTRLLVL.

The table lists this clone with a count of one. The CDR3 is CASSIGRVNSGNTIYF. The CDR3 nucleotides are TGTGCCAGCAGTATAGGGCGGGTGAACTCTGGAAACACCATATATTTT. The genes are TRBV7-9 and TRBJ1-3; D unclear. This CDR3 has 16 amino acids. Germline CDR1 is SEHNR and CDR2 is FQNEAQ (reference sequence). The V and J ends lost 6 bases and 0 bases respectively, with 15 bases between them. The full variable domain, with the rest looked up from reference TRBV7-9 and TRBJ1-3, is DTGVSQNPRHKITKRGQNVTFRCDPISEHNRLYWYRQTLGQGPEFLTYFQNEAQLEKSRLLSDRFSAERPKGSFSTLEIQRTEQGDSAMYLCASSIGRVNSGNTIYFGEGSWLTVV.

The chain carries TRBV19 and TRBJ1-5; 7 positions match TRBD1. The junction had 14 bases not matched to a gene; V was cut back by 7 bases and J by 8 bases. Germline values: CDR1 LNHDA, CDR2 SQIVND (reference sequence). CDR3 length equals 15 residues. CDR3 region: CASNRDRAYPKPQHF. Here the CDR3 DNA reads TGTGCCAGTAACCGAGACAGGGCTTATCCTAAGCCCCAGCATTTT. Full variable domain (outside the CDR3, taken from reference TRBV19 and TRBJ1-5): DGGITQSPKYLFRKEGQNVTLSCEQNLNHDAMYWYRQDPGQGLRLIYYSQIVNDFQKGDIAEGYSVSREKKESFPLTVTSAQKNPTAFYLCASNRDRAYPKPQHFGDGTRLSIL.

The chain is built from TRBV5-1 and TRBJ2-2; 9 bases fit TRBD2. Trimming removed 2 bases from V and 4 bases from J; junction bases left unmatched: 9. The CDR3 sequence is 17 residues long. Germline assignment: CDR1 SGHRS and CDR2 YFSETQ. The CDR3 loop reads CASSFKRLAGSTGELFF. In DNA form, the CDR3 reads TGCGCCAGCAGCTTCAAGAGGCTAGCGGGAAGCACCGGGGAGCTGTTTTTT. The full variable domain, completed using reference TRBV5-1 and TRBJ2-2, is KAGVTQTPRYLIKTRGQQVTLSCSPISGHRSVSWYQQTPGQGLQFLFEYFSETQRNKGNFPGRFSGRQFSNSRSEMNVSTLELGDSALYLCASSFKRLAGSTGELFFGEGSRLTVL.

The V call is TRBV27, the J call TRBJ1-5, with TRBD1 as a possible D gene (6 bases). The germline V gene has CDR1 MNHEY and CDR2 SMNVEV (reference sequence). The CDR3 loop spans 13 amino acids. V lost 5 bases, J lost 4 bases, and 9 bases lay in between. The CDR3 coding sequence is TGTGCCAGCAGTATGGACAGAAATCAGCCCCAGCATTTT. This sequence encodes CASSMDRNQPQHF.

The chain uses TRBV14 and TRBJ1-1, with D perhaps matching TRBD1 (5 bases). V lost 3 bases to trimming and J lost 2 bases, with 13 bases between them. The CDR3 is made up of 15 amino acids. The germline gives CDR1 SGHDN, CDR2 FVKESK. The CDR3 is CASSQAYRSNTEAFF. The CDR3 DNA sequence: TGTGCCAGCAGCCAGGCATACAGGAGTAACACTGAAGCTTTCTTT. Drawing the rest from reference TRBV14 and TRBJ1-1, the complete variable domain is EAGVTQFPSHSVIEKGQTVTLRCDPISGHDNLYWYRRVMGKEIKFLLHFVKESKQDESGMPNNRFLAERTGGTYSTLKVQPAELEDSGVYFCASSQAYRSNTEAFFGQGTRLTVV.

The V call is TRBV27, the J call TRBJ2-3; 8 bases match TRBD1. Germline V lookup: CDR1 MNHEY, CDR2 SMNVEV (reference sequence). After removal of 3 bases from V and 5 bases from J, the junction contained 10 bases not matched to a gene. The CDR3 totals 16 residues. The DNA for the CDR3 is TGTGCCAGCAGTTTCATCGGACAGGGAAGTGGAGATACGCAGTATTTT. It yields the protein CASSFIGQGSGDTQYF.

The chain employs TRBV11-2 and TRBJ2-2; 7 bases agree with TRBD1. The CDR3 totals 16 residues. The trim removed 4 bases at V and 0 bases at J, leaving 5 bases unmatched. CDR1 is SGHAT, CDR2 FQNNGV, per germline. CDR3 in DNA: TGTGCCAGCAGCTCGTCGGGACAGACGAACACCGGGGAGCTGTTTTTT. Amino acids: CASSSSGQTNTGELFF. Full variable domain (rest looked up from reference TRBV11-2 and TRBJ2-2): EAGVAQSPRYKIIEKRQSVAFWCNPISGHATLYWYQQILGQGPKLLIQFQNNGVVDDSQLPKDRFSAERLKGVDSTLKIQPAKLEDSAVYLCASSSSGQTNTGELFFGEGSRLTVL.

The chain uses TRBV7-2 and TRBJ2-3; 9 bases line up with TRBD1. Germline CDR1 SGHTA, CDR2 FQGNSA. J lost 3 bases, V lost 3 bases, and 4 bases had no gene match. The CDR3 runs 15 residues. CDR3 sequence (DNA): TGTGCCAGCAGCTTCTGGACAGGGGAGACAGATACGCAGTATTTT. Its protein is CASSFWTGETDTQYF.

This clone was detected only once. The rearrangement uses TRBV19 and TRBJ2-5, with D perhaps matching TRBD2 (5 bases). CDR3 length equals 15 residues. V gave up 2 bases and J gave up 1 base, with 11 bases separating them. CDR1 and CDR2 (germline): LNHDA, SQIVND (reference sequence). The CDR3 nucleotides are TGTGCCAGTAGTATATCGGGAAGAGGCCAAGAGACCCAGTACTTC. Protein sequence: CASSISGRGQETQYF.

The DNA of the CDR3 is TGTGCCAGCAGAAGGGGCTCCTATAATTCACCCCTCCACTTT. Translating it yields CASRRGSYNSPLHF. The chain couples TRBV6-1 to TRBJ1-6; TRBD1 might be the D (5 bases). CDR3 length equals 14 residues. Germline-derived CDR1 and CDR2 are MNHNS and SASEGT. The V end was cut by 6 bases, the J end by 0 bases, with 6 bases between.

The chain has TRBV15 and TRBJ2-3; perhaps TRBD1 as D (6 bases). CDR1 is LNHNV, CDR2 YYDKDF, per germline (reference sequence). The CDR3 covers 16 residues. Trimming removed 1 base at V and 1 base at J, with 12 bases between. DNA of the CDR3: TGTGCCACCAGCAGAGGCAGGGGCGAGGGCACAGATACGCAGTATTTT. This encodes CATSRGRGEGTDTQYF. The variable domain in full, completed from reference TRBV15 and TRBJ2-3, reads DAMVIQNPRYQVTQFGKPVTLSCSQTLNHNVMYWYQQKSSQAPKLLFHYYDKDFNNEADTPDNFQSRRPNTSFCFLDIRSPGLGDTAMYLCATSRGRGEGTDTQYFGPGTRLTVL.

J is TRBJ1-6 and V is TRBV25-1, with 7 bases fitting TRBD1. Germline CDR1 and CDR2: MGHDK and SYGVNS. Germline trimming cut 1 base from V and 10 bases from J; bases unmatched to any gene: 10. The CDR3 is made up of 16 amino acids. CDR3 in DNA: TGTGCCAGCAGTGAATCTAGGGGGCTCGGAGGATCACCCCTCCACTTT. As protein: CASSESRGLGGSPLHF. Supplemented by reference TRBV25-1 and TRBJ1-6, the full variable domain reads EADIYQTPRYLVIGTGKKITLECSQTMGHDKMYWYQQDPGMELHLIHYSYGVNSTEKGDLSSESTVSRIRTEHFPLTLESARPSHTSQYLCASSESRGLGGSPLHFGNGTRLTVT.

The chain couples TRBV4-2 to TRBJ2-2, with TRBD2 identical over 7 bases. Unmatched junction bases numbered 7, after V lost 3 bases and J lost 3 bases. Germline CDR1 is LGHNA and CDR2 is YNFKEQ. CDR3 length: 16 residues. The CDR3 bases are TGTGCCAGCAGCCAGCCGGCGGGGGAGGACACCGGGGAGCTGTTTTTT. This codes for CASSQPAGEDTGELFF.

The rearrangement uses TRBV7-2 and TRBJ2-5; unclear D gene. Trimming removed 1 base from V and 11 bases from J, with 14 bases in between. From germline, CDR1 is SGHTA and CDR2 FQGNSA. This CDR3 is built from 13 residues. Here the CDR3 DNA reads TGTGCCAGCAGCTTAGGGCTCGTGGCGACTCAGTACTTC. It encodes CASSLGLVATQYF.

The genes are TRBV11-2 and TRBJ2-3; D is uncertain. The CDR3 extends over 14 amino acids. The V end lost 4 bases, the J end lost 4 bases, and 12 bases lay between the germline ends. In germline, CDR1 is SGHAT, CDR2 FQNNGV. The CDR3 DNA sequence: TGTGCCAGCAGCTCCACGACCGCGGCAGATACGCAGTATTTT. Translation: CASSSTTAADTQYF.

In DNA form, the CDR3 reads TGTGCCAGCCATCGGAGCGGCAATGAGCAGTTCTTC. It translates to CASHRSGNEQFF. The J gene is TRBJ2-1, the V gene TRBV28; D possibly corresponds to TRBD2 (5 bases). The CDR3 has 12 residues. The V gene lost 8 bases and the J gene lost 6 bases, with 11 bases spanning the gap. Germline CDR1 is MDHEN and CDR2 is SYDVKM. Looking up the rest from reference TRBV28 and TRBJ2-1 gives the full variable domain: DVKVTQSSRYLVKRTGEKVFLECVQDMDHENMFWYRQDPGLGLRLIYFSYDVKMKEKGDIPEGYSVSREKKERFSLILESASTNQTSMYLCASHRSGNEQFFGPGTRLTVL.

Note on this clone: Other DNA sequences in this sample translate to the same CDR3. The chain employs TRBV15 and TRBJ1-1; 8 positions agree with TRBD1. This CDR3 comprises 13 residues. Germline V gene sequence: CDR1 LNHNV, CDR2 YYDKDF (reference sequence). Trimming took 3 bases from V and 11 from J; bases not matched to a gene: 8. Written as DNA, the CDR3 is TGTGCCACCAGCAGGGAGCCGACAGGGGACGCTTTCTTT. It translates to CATSREPTGDAFF.

V and J are TRBV7-9 and TRBJ2-1; tentative D call: TRBD1 (5 bases). The CDR3 sequence is 13 residues long. Trimming left V 5 bases short and J 4 bases short, with 9 bases between. Per germline, CDR1 SEHNR and CDR2 FQNEAQ (reference sequence). Here the CDR3 DNA reads TGTGCCAGCAGCGGCGACAGTTACAATGAGCAGTTCTTC. Protein product: CASSGDSYNEQFF.

The rearrangement links TRBV7-9 to TRBJ2-5; D is possibly TRBD2 (6 bases). Germline CDR1 reads SEHNR; CDR2 reads FQNEAQ (reference sequence). This CDR3 contains 15 residues. V dropped 2 bases and J dropped 2 bases, with 12 bases sitting between them. CDR3 nucleotide sequence: TGTGCCAGCAGCTTATTACTAGCTGCACAAGAGACCCAGTACTTC. Translation gives CASSLLLAAQETQYF.

The rearrangement joins TRBV5-8 to TRBJ2-1; 7 nucleotides agree with TRBD1. J was trimmed by 2 bases and V by 4 bases; bases with no gene match: 9. The CDR3 length is 16 residues. The germline gives CDR1 SGHTS, CDR2 YDEGEE. CDR3 protein: CASSSNRGMTYNEQFF. The CDR3 nucleotides read TGTGCCAGCAGCAGTAACAGGGGTATGACCTACAATGAGCAGTTCTTC.

The genes are TRBV10-1 and TRBJ1-1; D possibly corresponds to TRBD1 (6 bases). Per germline, CDR1 WNHNN and CDR2 SYGVQD (reference sequence). CDR3 length equals 15 residues. V was trimmed by 5 bases and J by 4 bases, leaving 17 bases between them. The CDR3 loop reads CASSPLNRAGTEAFF. CDR3 nucleotide sequence: TGCGCCAGCAGTCCCCTAAACAGGGCCGGCACTGAAGCTTTCTTT.

J is TRBJ1-1 and V is TRBV6-5, with D possibly matching TRBD1 (5 bases). The CDR3 has 11 amino acids. With 2 bases removed from V and 7 bases from J, the gap between germline ends came to 5 bases. CDR1 and CDR2 (germline): MNHEY, SVGAGI. In DNA form, the CDR3 reads TGTGCCAGCAGTTACAGGGGTGAAGCTTTCTTT. Translated: CASSYRGEAFF.

The chain employs TRBV19 and TRBJ1-5; no definite D call. Germline V gene lookup returns CDR1 LNHDA and CDR2 SQIVND (reference sequence). V gave up 1 base and J gave up 0 bases, with 10 bases separating them. CDR3 size: 16 residues. CDR3 nucleotides: TGTGCCAGTAGTATAGCGGTCCGATATAGCAATCAGCCCCAGCATTTT. Protein sequence: CASSIAVRYSNQPQHF.

The chain couples TRBV4-3 to TRBJ1-2; tentative D call: TRBD1 (5 bases). Trimming cost V 0 bases and J 8 bases, with 13 bases left between them. Germline V gives CDR1 LGHNA, CDR2 YSLEER. This CDR3 is 14 amino acids long. The CDR3 DNA sequence: TGCGCCAGCAGCCAAGATTTGGAGCCAGGGGGCTACACCTTC. Translated, it gives CASSQDLEPGGYTF.

This clone has more than one count but fewer than ten. The chain is built from TRBV6-1 and TRBJ2-1, with TRBD2 identical over 10 bases. The germline CDR1 and CDR2 sequences are MNHNS and SASEGT. The junction had 10 bases not matched to a gene; V was cut back by 6 bases and J by 8 bases. This CDR3 is 15 amino acids long. CDR3 nucleotide sequence: TGTGCCAGCAGCGCACAGCGGGAGGGCCTCGATGAGCAGTTCTTC. It translates to CASSAQREGLDEQFF.

CDR3 region: CASSRQGRTEAFF. CDR3 sequence (DNA): TGTGCCAGCAGCAGACAGGGGAGGACTGAAGCTTTCTTT. V usage is TRBV7-2 and J usage is TRBJ1-1; TRBD1 agrees at 8 bases. CDR3 length: 13 residues. Trimming removed 5 bases from V and 5 bases from J; junction bases left unmatched: 4. Germline V CDR1 and CDR2: SGHTA, FQGNSA.

This sequence joins TRBV5-1 and TRBJ1-1; D might be TRBD1 (6 bases). The germline V gene has CDR1 SGHRS and CDR2 YFSETQ. The CDR3 consists of 14 residues. Between the trimmed V and J ends, which lost 7 bases and 4 bases, there was a span of 17 bases. This CDR3 is CASEAQGSATEAFF. In DNA, the CDR3 is TGCGCCAGCGAAGCCCAGGGGAGCGCCACTGAAGCTTTCTTT.

The chain joins TRBV7-6 to TRBJ2-5; 10 bases align to TRBD2. CDR1 SGHVS and CDR2 FNYEAQ come from the germline V gene. CDR3 size: 16 residues. J gave up 4 bases and V 1 base, and 6 bases lay outside the gene matches. CDR3 bases: TGTGCCAGCAGCTTAGGACAAGCGGGGGGGCCAGAGACCCAGTACTTC. Its translation is CASSLGQAGGPETQYF.

This chain links TRBV7-9 with TRBJ1-1; TRBD1 matches at 9 bases. J lost 3 bases, V lost 5 bases, and 7 bases had no gene match. Per germline, CDR1 SEHNR and CDR2 FQNEAQ (reference sequence). The CDR3 extends over 15 amino acids. DNA of the CDR3: TGTGCCAGCAGCATGACAGGGGGTCATTACACTGAAGCTTTCTTT. Protein: CASSMTGGHYTEAFF.